The rows below give T cell receptor beta chains drawn from one sample of a study of response to subunit inactivated influenza vaccine. MiXCR, run by TCRdb on the RT-PCR reads, gives a single entry per CDR3 protein. The table records hundreds of thousands of distinct CDR3 sequences, around 16% of them present only once. The sample in question was PBMCs from blood, obtained roughly 12 days after vaccination. The receptors stem from a man over 45 who received an inactivated influenza vaccine. The CDR3 runs from the conserved cysteine through the conserved F or W. D genes are given only for firm matches. Part of the rows lack a size; the others show once, few, many or a class for expanded clones.

abundance: -
v_gene: TRBV10-1
len: 13
j_gene: TRBJ2-2
d_gene: -
CDR3aa: CASGGTNTGELFF
CDR3nt: TGCGCCAGCGGGGGGACCAACACCGGGGAGCTGTTTTTT

abundance: -
v_gene: TRBV6-2/TRBV6-3
len: 18
j_gene: TRBJ2-7
d_gene: TRBD2
CDR3aa: CASSYSLRLAGSLHEQYF
CDR3nt: TGTGCCAGCAGTTACTCTCTTAGACTAGCGGGATCCCTCCACGAGCAGTACTTC

abundance: -
v_gene: TRBV19
len: 15
j_gene: TRBJ2-3
d_gene: -
CDR3aa: CASTSNRVLTDTQYF
CDR3nt: TGTGCCAGTACCAGTAACAGGGTACTCACAGATACGCAGTATTTT

abundance: few
v_gene: TRBV7-8
len: 17
j_gene: TRBJ2-3
d_gene: TRBD2
CDR3aa: CASSTPSTSGGTDTQYF
CDR3nt: TGTGCCAGCAGCACACCTTCGACTAGCGGGGGCACAGATACGCAGTATTTT

abundance: many
v_gene: TRBV7-9
len: 15
j_gene: TRBJ2-1
d_gene: TRBD1
CDR3aa: CASSLSVTGGYEQFF
CDR3nt: TGTGCCAGCAGCTTATCAGTGACAGGGGGCTATGAGCAGTTCTTC

abundance: -
v_gene: TRBV5-1
len: 15
j_gene: TRBJ2-2
d_gene: TRBD1
CDR3aa: CASSNDRENTGELYF
CDR3nt: TGCGCCAGCAGCAACGACAGGGAGAACACCGGGGAGCTGTATTTT

abundance: -
v_gene: TRBV7-2
len: 15
j_gene: TRBJ1-2
d_gene: -
CDR3aa: CASSLNWGPSYGYTF
CDR3nt: TGTGCCAGCAGCTTAAATTGGGGGCCGTCCTATGGCTACACCTTC

abundance: -
v_gene: TRBV7-2
len: 16
j_gene: TRBJ2-3
d_gene: TRBD2
CDR3aa: CASSITSGGGTDTQYF
CDR3nt: TGTGCCAGCAGCATCACTAGCGGGGGGGGGACAGATACGCAGTATTTT

abundance: many
v_gene: TRBV3-1
len: 14
j_gene: TRBJ2-2
d_gene: -
CDR3aa: CASRPWGNTGELFF
CDR3nt: TGTGCCAGCAGGCCATGGGGGAACACCGGGGAGCTGTTTTTT

abundance: many
v_gene: TRBV20-1
len: 14
j_gene: TRBJ1-4
d_gene: -
CDR3aa: CSARGTTGEGGLFF
CDR3nt: TGCAGTGCCCGGGGGACCACCGGTGAGGGGGGACTGTTTTTT

abundance: -
v_gene: TRBV2
len: 15
j_gene: TRBJ2-7
d_gene: -
CDR3aa: CASNPWTGSSYEQYF
CDR3nt: TGTGCCAGCAACCCATGGACGGGAAGTTCCTACGAGCAGTACTTC

abundance: -
v_gene: TRBV11-2
len: 12
j_gene: TRBJ2-7
d_gene: -
CDR3aa: CASSMTSYEQYF
CDR3nt: TGTGCCAGCAGCATGACTAGCTACGAGCAGTACTTC

abundance: -
v_gene: TRBV2
len: 12
j_gene: TRBJ1-5
d_gene: -
CDR3aa: CASSPEAQPQHF
CDR3nt: TGTGCCAGCAGTCCAGAAGCTCAGCCCCAGCATTTT

abundance: -
v_gene: TRBV14
len: 12
j_gene: TRBJ2-3
d_gene: -
CDR3aa: CASSTQSNTQYF
CDR3nt: TGTGCCAGCAGCACACAGTCGAATACGCAGTATTTT

abundance: -
v_gene: TRBV29-1
len: 11
j_gene: TRBJ2-3
d_gene: TRBD2
CDR3aa: CSVVSGSTQYF
CDR3nt: TGCAGCGTTGTAAGCGGGAGTACGCAGTATTTT

abundance: many
v_gene: TRBV12-3/TRBV12-4
len: 15
j_gene: TRBJ2-3
d_gene: TRBD1
CDR3aa: CASSLGTGITDTQYF
CDR3nt: TGTGCCAGCAGTTTGGGGACAGGGATCACAGATACGCAGTATTTT

abundance: -
v_gene: TRBV12-3/TRBV12-4
len: 18
j_gene: TRBJ2-6
d_gene: -
CDR3aa: CASTPVGGSASGANVLTF
CDR3nt: TGTGCCAGCACTCCCGTTGGGGGGAGTGCCTCTGGGGCCAACGTCCTGACTTTC

abundance: few
v_gene: TRBV4-1
len: 16
j_gene: TRBJ2-3
d_gene: -
CDR3aa: CASSQGQSTSTDTQYF
CDR3nt: TGCGCCAGCAGCCAAGGCCAGTCTACTAGCACAGATACGCAGTATTTT

abundance: -
v_gene: TRBV6-2/TRBV6-3
len: 18
j_gene: TRBJ2-1
d_gene: -
CDR3aa: CASSYSSWRVSSYNEQFF
CDR3nt: TGTGCCAGCAGTTACTCGAGTTGGCGGGTCAGCTCCTACAATGAGCAGTTCTTC